This T cell receptor (beta chain) was recovered during a study of cytomegalovirus exposure and HLA in healthy donors. Primers: 60 Vbeta forward and 13 Jbeta reverse. Here immunoSEQ multiplex PCR was the method, and the copy in TCRdb shows in-frame clones only, minus some. The sample carries roughly 170,000 clones, about 75% recorded once. Though nominally healthy at sampling, donors likely had unrecorded immune exposures. The V gene's germline CDR1 is SQVTM and CDR2 ANQGSEA. The CDR3 has 12 residues. V was clipped by 3 bases and J by 2 bases, with 7 bases between them. The sequenced sample was PBMCs. This chain links TRBV29-1 with TRBJ1-1, with a possible D match to TRBD1 (5 bases). The origin of this receptor is a female donor in good health and CMV-seronegative. The CDR3 nucleotides are TGCAGCGTTGACAGGGATAACACTGAAGCTTTCTTT. Translating gives CSVDRDNTEAFF.